The 17 T cell receptor beta chains presented below share a single source sample, sequenced in a study of blood T cell repertoires in COVID-19. Produced via immunoSEQ multiplex PCR; TCRdb's table is partial and in-frame only. The table shows approximately 190,000 clones, with 84% occurring only once. Sequenced input: PBMCs or T cells enriched from blood (not recorded which). The receptors here all came from a woman aged 25-40 years who had been exposed to COVID-19.

This clone appeared a single time. The CDR3 is CASRPWRGVNTGELFF. The CDR3 DNA follows: TGTGCCAGCAGGCCCTGGCGGGGGGTGAACACCGGGGAGCTGTTTTTT. V is TRBV3-1 (or the pseudogene TRBV3-2) and J is TRBJ2-2; 8 bases map to TRBD2. Per germline, CDR1 LGHDT and CDR2 YNNKEL (reference sequence). V lost 6 bases to trimming and J lost 1 base; unmatched junction nucleotides: 7. This CDR3 contains 16 residues.

The gene calls are TRBV9 and TRBJ2-7; a weak D match, TRBD1 (5 bases). The V end lost 2 bases, the J end lost 2 bases, and 11 bases lay between the germline ends. This CDR3 comprises 14 residues. The germline V gene encodes CDR1 SGDLS and CDR2 YYNGEE. CDR3 DNA: TGTGCCAGCAGCGTTCGTCTGGGGCCCTACGAGCAGTACTTC. Encoded protein: CASSVRLGPYEQYF.

This clone occurred a few times. V and J are TRBV13 and TRBJ1-6; D possibly corresponds to TRBD1 (5 bases). V gave up 4 bases and J gave up 5 bases, with 9 bases separating them. The germline V gene encodes CDR1 PRHDT and CDR2 FYEKMQ (reference sequence). This CDR3 spans 14 amino acids. CDR3 amino acids: CASSSGTHNSPLHF. CDR3 coding DNA: TGTGCCAGCAGCTCCGGGACTCATAATTCACCCCTCCACTTT.

The chain has TRBV6-4 and TRBJ1-2, with TRBD1 as a possible D gene (5 bases). This CDR3 contains 15 residues. Germline CDR1 is MRHNA and CDR2 is SNTAGT. Trimming took off 5 bases at V and 7 bases at J, with 20 bases between the two ends. CDR3 coding DNA: TGTGCCAGCAGTAAAGGTGACTCGGGGGTTGGTGGCTACACCTTC. Translated, it gives CASSKGDSGVGGYTF.

V is TRBV5-6 and J is TRBJ1-1; D remains ambiguous. Germline V gene data show CDR1 as SGHDT and CDR2 as YYEEEE. This CDR3 contains 13 residues. Trimming stripped 3 bases from V and 2 bases from J, with 8 bases between. The CDR3 spells CASSSTPNTEAFF. The CDR3 DNA follows: TGTGCCAGCAGCTCGACACCAAACACTGAAGCTTTCTTT.

V usage is TRBV5-5 and J usage is TRBJ2-7, with 11 nucleotides matching TRBD1. There are 15 residues in the CDR3. Germline V CDR1 and CDR2: SGHKS, YYEKEE (reference sequence). With V trimmed by 5 bases and J by 4 bases, 8 bases remained unmatched. CDR3 residues: CASRQGQGASYEQYF. The CDR3 bases are TGTGCCAGCAGACAAGGACAGGGGGCATCTTACGAGCAGTACTTC.

The CDR3 region is CATTAPTNYGYTF. The CDR3, as DNA: TGTGCCACGACAGCCCCCACTAACTATGGCTACACCTTC. The chain combines TRBV5-4 with TRBJ1-2, with a weak D call TRBD1 (5 bases). Trimming shortened V by 9 bases and J by 0 bases, and 12 bases separated the two germline ends. The CDR3 runs 13 residues. CDR1 SGHNT and CDR2 YYREEE come from the germline V gene (reference sequence).

The J gene is TRBJ2-7, the V gene TRBV30, with a possible D match to TRBD2 (6 bases). The V gene's germline CDR1 is GTSNPN and CDR2 SVGIG (reference sequence). The CDR3 is 15 amino acids. V lost 3 bases, J lost 2 bases, and 17 bases lay in between. CDR3 sequence reads: CAWSRRVGGTYEQYF. The DNA for the CDR3 is TGTGCCTGGAGCCGTAGGGTAGGCGGGACCTACGAGCAGTACTTC.

This rearrangement joins TRBV5-1 to TRBJ2-3, with D possibly TRBD2 on 7 matching bases. The CDR3 runs 15 residues. Trimming pared 5 bases from V and 2 bases from J, leaving 15 bases between. CDR1 is SGHRS, CDR2 YFSETQ, per germline. The CDR3 sequence: CASSMGRGLTDTQYF. The CDR3 DNA is TGCGCCAGCAGTATGGGGCGGGGGCTCACAGATACGCAGTATTTT.

V is TRBV29-1 and J is TRBJ1-3; 7 bases line up with TRBD1. This CDR3 has 14 amino acids. The V and J ends lost 5 bases and 3 bases, in that order; junction bases with no gene match: 7. CDR1 SQVTM and CDR2 ANQGSEA come from the germline V gene. In nucleotides, the CDR3 is TGCAGCGTTACAAGAACAGGGGATGGAAACACCATATATTTT. Protein: CSVTRTGDGNTIYF.

CDR3 sequence reads: CASSFGSDSDTQYF. In DNA, the CDR3 is TGTGCCAGCAGCTTCGGGAGTGATTCAGATACGCAGTATTTT. The chain combines TRBV7-2 with TRBJ2-3; tentative D call: TRBD2 (6 bases). The CDR3 has 14 residues. Germline V gives CDR1 SGHTA, CDR2 FQGNSA. V lost 3 bases and J 4 bases, leaving 11 bases between the germline ends.

This chain joins TRBV7-2 and TRBJ2-1, with a weak D call TRBD2 (7 bases). The V gene's germline CDR1 is SGHTA and CDR2 FQGNSA. The V end was cut by 5 bases, the J end by 4 bases, with 18 bases between. The CDR3 runs to 16 residues. The CDR3 nucleotides read TGTGCCAGCAGCCCCTCGGGCGGGGGCCCTTACAATGAGCAGTTCTTC. This sequence encodes CASSPSGGGPYNEQFF.

The rearrangement uses TRBV19 and TRBJ1-2; no clear D. The CDR3 consists of 11 residues. Germline V lookup: CDR1 LNHDA, CDR2 SQIVND (reference sequence). V was pared by 8 bases and J by 3 bases, with 7 bases between. The CDR3 sequence is CASVSDYGYTF. The CDR3 bases are TGTGCCAGTGTGAGCGACTATGGCTACACCTTC.

The chain recombines TRBV4-1 with TRBJ2-1, with 8 bases that match TRBD1. The junction had 4 bases not matched to a gene; V was cut back by 7 bases and J by 5 bases. Germline V CDR1 and CDR2: MGHRA, YSYEKL. The CDR3 length is 13 residues. CDR3 loop: CASKTGQDNEQFF. CDR3 nucleotide sequence: TGCGCCAGCAAGACGGGACAGGACAATGAGCAGTTCTTC.

The genes are TRBV29-1 and TRBJ1-2; D remains unclear. The germline gives CDR1 SQVTM, CDR2 ANQGSEA. The CDR3 extends over 13 amino acids. Trimming cost V 3 bases and J 7 bases, with 15 bases left between them. The CDR3, as DNA: TGCAGCGTTGAGAGGGAGGGTAAGAGTGGCTACACCTTC. It yields the protein CSVEREGKSGYTF.

The table lists this clone with a count of one. The chain joins TRBV29-1 to TRBJ1-1; D uncertain. With 5 bases removed from V and 1 base from J, the gap between germline ends came to 14 bases. The germline gives CDR1 SQVTM, CDR2 ANQGSEA. The CDR3 covers 14 residues. CDR3 residues: CSVRGLNRNTEAFF. CDR3 DNA: TGCAGCGTTCGAGGCCTGAATCGGAACACTGAAGCTTTCTTT. The whole variable domain, filled in from reference TRBV29-1 and TRBJ1-1, reads SAVISQKPSRDICQRGTSLTIQCQVDSQVTMMFWYRQQPGQSLTLIATANQGSEATYESGFVIDKFPISRPNLTFSTLTVSNMSPEDSSIYLCSVRGLNRNTEAFFGQGTRLTVV.

The chain uses TRBV27 and TRBJ1-6; 8 bases line up with TRBD1. The CDR3 length is 15 residues. Unmatched junction bases numbered 10, after V lost 6 bases and J lost 9 bases. Germline CDR1 reads MNHEY; CDR2 reads SMNVEV (reference sequence). CDR3 bases: TGTGCCAGCAGCCCGAGCAGGCAGGGGGCTTCACCCCTCCACTTT. Encoded protein: CASSPSRQGASPLHF.